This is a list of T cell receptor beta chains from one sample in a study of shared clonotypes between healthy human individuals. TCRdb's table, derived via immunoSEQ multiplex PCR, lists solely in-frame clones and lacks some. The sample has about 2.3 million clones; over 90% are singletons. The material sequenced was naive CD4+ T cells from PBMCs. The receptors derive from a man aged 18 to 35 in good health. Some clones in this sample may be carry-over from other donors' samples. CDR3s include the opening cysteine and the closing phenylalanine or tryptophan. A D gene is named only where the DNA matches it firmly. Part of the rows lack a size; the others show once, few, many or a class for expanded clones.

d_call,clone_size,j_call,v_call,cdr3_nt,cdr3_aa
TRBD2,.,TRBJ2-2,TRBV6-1,TGTGCCAGCAGTCTTGGACTAGCGAATGCCGGGGAGCTGTTTTTT,CASSLGLANAGELFF
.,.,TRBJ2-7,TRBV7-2,TGTGCCAGCAGCCTACCCCAACCCCCCTACGAGCAGTACTTC,CASSLPQPPYEQYF
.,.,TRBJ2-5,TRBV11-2,TGTGCCAGCAGCCCCGCCAGGAGTTACTACCAAGAGACCCAGTACTTC,CASSPARSYYQETQYF
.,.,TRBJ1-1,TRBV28,TGTGCCAGCAGTCCTCCCCTCGGGGTTGGGGCTTTCTTT,CASSPPLGVGAFF
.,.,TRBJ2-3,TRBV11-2,TGTGCCAGCAGCTTATCCCTGGACCGCTCCACAGATACGCAGTATTTT,CASSLSLDRSTDTQYF
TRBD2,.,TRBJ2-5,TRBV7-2,TGTGCCAGCGCCGGGACTAGCGGCGGAGGGCAAGAGACCCAGTACTTC,CASAGTSGGGQETQYF
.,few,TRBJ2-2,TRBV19,TGTGCCAGTAGGGGGGATCCAGACACCGGGGAGCTGTTTTTT,CASRGDPDTGELFF
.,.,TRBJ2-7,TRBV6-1,TGTGCCAGCAGTGAGACTGGCCACGAGCAGTACTTC,CASSETGHEQYF
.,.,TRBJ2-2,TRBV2,TGTGCCAGCAGTAAAGGCACCGGGGAGCTGTTTTTT,CASSKGTGELFF
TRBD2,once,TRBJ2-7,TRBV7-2,TGTGCCAGCAGCTTAGTGGCTAGCGGGAGCCGGGTGCCCTACGAGCAGTACTTC,CASSLVASGSRVPYEQYF
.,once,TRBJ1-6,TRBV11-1,TGTGCCAGCAGCTTTAACAGGGATAATTCACCCCTCCACTTT,CASSFNRDNSPLHF
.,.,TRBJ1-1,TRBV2,TGTGCCAGCAGTGCCGTGAACAGGGACACTGAAGCTTTCTTT,CASSAVNRDTEAFF
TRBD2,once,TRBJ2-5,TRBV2,TGTGCCAGCAGGCAGCAGGGACTAGCGACGGAGACCCAGTACTTC,CASRQQGLATETQYF
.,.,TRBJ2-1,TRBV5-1,TGCGCCAGCAGCTTTGGAGGGGCCCCCCTCAATGAGCAGTTCTTC,CASSFGGAPLNEQFF
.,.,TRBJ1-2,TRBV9,TGTGCCAGCAGCGTAGGGCCAGGAACTTATGGCTACACCTTC,CASSVGPGTYGYTF
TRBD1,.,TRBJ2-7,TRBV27,TGTGCCAGCAGTCACCTCCCCGGACAGGGGGCTTACGAGCAGTACTTC,CASSHLPGQGAYEQYF
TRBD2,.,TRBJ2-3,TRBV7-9,TGTGCCAGCAGCGTATTAGCGGGATCTAGCACAGATACGCAGTATTTT,CASSVLAGSSTDTQYF
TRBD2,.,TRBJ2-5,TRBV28,TGTGCCAGCAGAATCAAACCGACTAGCGGGCGGGAGTACCAAGAGACCCAGTACTTC,CASRIKPTSGREYQETQYF
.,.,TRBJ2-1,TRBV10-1,TGCGCCAGCAGTGACCAATTAAAGAACGGAGGTGAGCAGTTCTTC,CASSDQLKNGGEQFF
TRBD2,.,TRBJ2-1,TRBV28,TGTGCCAGCAGTTCCCTAGCGGCATACAATGAGCAGTTCTTC,CASSSLAAYNEQFF
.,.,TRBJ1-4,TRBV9,TGTGCCAGCAGCGCGACGGGTCATAATGAAAAACTGTTTTTT,CASSATGHNEKLFF
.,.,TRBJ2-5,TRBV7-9,TGTGCCAGCAGCCTAGGGGGTAGATTGGAGACCCAGTACTTC,CASSLGGRLETQYF